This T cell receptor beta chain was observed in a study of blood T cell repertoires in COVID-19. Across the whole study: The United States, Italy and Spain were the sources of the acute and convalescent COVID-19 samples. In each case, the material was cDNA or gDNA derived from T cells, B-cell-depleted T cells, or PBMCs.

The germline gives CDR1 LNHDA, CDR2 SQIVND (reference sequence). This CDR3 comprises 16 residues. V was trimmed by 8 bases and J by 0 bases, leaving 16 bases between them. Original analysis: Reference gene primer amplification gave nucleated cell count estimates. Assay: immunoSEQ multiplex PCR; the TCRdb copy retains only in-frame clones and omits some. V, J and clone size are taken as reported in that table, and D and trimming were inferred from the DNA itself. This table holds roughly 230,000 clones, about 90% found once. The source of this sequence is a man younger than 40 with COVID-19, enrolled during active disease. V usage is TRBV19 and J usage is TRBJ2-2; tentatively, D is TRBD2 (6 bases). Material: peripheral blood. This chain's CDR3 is CASHVLGGTNTGELFF. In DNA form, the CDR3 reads TGTGCCAGTCACGTTTTGGGGGGAACGAACACCGGGGAGCTGTTTTTT.